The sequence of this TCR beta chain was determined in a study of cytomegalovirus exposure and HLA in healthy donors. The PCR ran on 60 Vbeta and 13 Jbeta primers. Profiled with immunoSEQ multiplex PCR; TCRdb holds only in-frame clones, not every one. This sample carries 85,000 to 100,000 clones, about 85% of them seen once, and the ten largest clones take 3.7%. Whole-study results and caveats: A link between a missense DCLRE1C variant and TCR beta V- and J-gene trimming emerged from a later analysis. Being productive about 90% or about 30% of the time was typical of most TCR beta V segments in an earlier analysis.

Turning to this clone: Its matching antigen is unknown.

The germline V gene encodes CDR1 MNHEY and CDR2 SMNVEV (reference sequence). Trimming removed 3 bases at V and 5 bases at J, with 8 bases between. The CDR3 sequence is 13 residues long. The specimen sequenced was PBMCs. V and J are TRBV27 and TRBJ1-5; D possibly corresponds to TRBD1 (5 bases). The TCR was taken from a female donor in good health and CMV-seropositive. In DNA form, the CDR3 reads TGTGCCAGCAGTTTTGGAGGGGATCAGCCCCAGCATTTT. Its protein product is CASSFGGDQPQHF.